The present T cell receptor beta chain was sequenced within a study of T cell responses to AZD1222 COVID-19 vaccine (dated by TCRdb to 2020 to 2022). Broadly, across the study: AZD1222 recipients given second doses at about 4 weeks or at about 12 weeks were pooled, since spike-specific TCR depth and breadth were not found to differ between the two schedules. Trial participants were enrolled into age subgroups of 18-55, 56-69 and 70-plus years, which contained around 150, 28 and 57 TCR-sequenced participants, respectively. A total of 230 or so trial participants underwent TCR sequencing, of whom 200 to 220 received two doses of AZD1222 and about 25 received two doses of the MenACWY control vaccine. The research as a whole found: Nearly half of unique spike-specific TCRs reportedly recognized epitopes outside regions mutated in the B.1.351 and B.1.1.7 variants. Because no day 14 peak-response samples were available, repertoires were characterized only after the peak T cell response. Most participants were white British and females outnumbered males, and the authors suggested that clonal diversity may have been underestimated. The 56-69-year group was small, and its depth increase did not reach significance, likely because of low power. A significant rise in spike-specific TCR breadth and depth was observed after two AZD1222 doses relative to day 0 and relative to MenACWY recipients. Conclusions about previously exposed vaccinees are limited because only a handful of AZD1222 recipients were SARS-CoV-2 seropositive at baseline. CD4 TCRs associated with the vaccine covered the entire spike protein, and the dominant responses were in regions 160-218 and 743-854.

Sequences MNHEY (CDR1) and SMNVEV (CDR2) are obtained from the germline V gene (reference sequence). Its CDR3 holds 15 amino acids, cysteine through phenylalanine. The CDR3 DNA has 45 bases and is translated from base 1. V is pared back by 7 bases and J by 0 bases, with 15 bases lying between the germline termini. Reading the label with the study, this specimen's time point is: baseline before first vaccination. The vaccinee samples were drawn from two UK trials, COV001 and COV002, one of which was a single-blind randomized controlled phase 2/3 trial testing AZD1222 (ChAdOx1 nCoV-19) in healthy adults. For TCRbeta chain sequencing, PBMC samples were collected from trial participants at day 0 and at day 28 after the second dose. The CDR3 regions of human TCRbeta chains were subjected to immunosequencing. As for the authors' bioinformatics: TCRs in the repertoires were compared against a reference library of SARS-CoV-2-specific TCRs that had been generated with the MIRA antigen-specificity platform. Breadth meant the fraction of unique TCRs that were SARS-CoV-2-associated, whereas depth meant the fraction of total T cells that were SARS-CoV-2-associated. Using the MIRA data, each spike-specific TCR was mapped to the spike region that the TCR reacts to and placed in a CD4 or CD8 class. Log10-transformed breadth and depth values were compared by one-way ANOVA with Sidak's multiple comparisons tests. TCRdb's version of the immuneACCESS table is confined to in-frame rearrangements and falls short of the full clone set. An unresolved V gene accounts for under half of the shortfall where checked; the remainder is of unknown origin. From that table come the V and J calls and clone size; the DNA was used to work out D and trimming. This sample holds about 150,000 clones; 75% to 95% were observed only once. Together, the top ten hold 1.5% of the sample.

Comment on this clone: Which antigen it targets is not known. No much larger clone exists at a distance of one base, and base qualities are not known.

The chain is assembled from TRBV27 and TRBJ1-1, with an unclear D gene assignment. The receptor was isolated from an adult in good health. The starting material was peripheral blood, obtained on day 0 of AZD1222 vaccination. The CDR3 loop reads CASTLREGLNTEAFF. Here is the DNA: TGTGCCAGCACCTTGAGGGAGGGCTTGAACACTGAAGCTTTCTTT.